The present TCR beta chain was sequenced within a study of cytomegalovirus exposure and HLA in healthy donors. Study results and limitations: For presence/absence analyses, sequencing depth was assumed to be roughly uniform across donors. A missense DCLRE1C variant was associated with V- and J-gene trimming of TCR beta chains in a later analysis, and an independent cohort replicated the association. Most likely, a cluster of highly shared sequence variants arose as a sequencing artifact.

This CDR3 region has 13 residues. CDR1 is ENHRY, CDR2 SYGVKD, per germline. Germline trimming cut 7 bases from V and 5 bases from J; bases unmatched to any gene: 6. Both 60 Vbeta primers and 13 Jbeta primers went into the PCR. Sequencing used immunoSEQ multiplex PCR; TCRdb keeps in-frame clones, though not all of them. The sample contains around 110,000 clones, about two thirds of which appear only once. Comment on this clone: Antigen unknown.

The source of this sequence is a man under 40 in good health and CMV-seropositive. The chain has TRBV10-3 and TRBJ2-5; 8 bases agree with TRBD2. Specimen: PBMCs. The CDR3 protein is CAITSGGGETQYF. DNA for the CDR3: TGTGCCATCACAAGCGGGGGCGGGGAGACCCAGTACTTC.